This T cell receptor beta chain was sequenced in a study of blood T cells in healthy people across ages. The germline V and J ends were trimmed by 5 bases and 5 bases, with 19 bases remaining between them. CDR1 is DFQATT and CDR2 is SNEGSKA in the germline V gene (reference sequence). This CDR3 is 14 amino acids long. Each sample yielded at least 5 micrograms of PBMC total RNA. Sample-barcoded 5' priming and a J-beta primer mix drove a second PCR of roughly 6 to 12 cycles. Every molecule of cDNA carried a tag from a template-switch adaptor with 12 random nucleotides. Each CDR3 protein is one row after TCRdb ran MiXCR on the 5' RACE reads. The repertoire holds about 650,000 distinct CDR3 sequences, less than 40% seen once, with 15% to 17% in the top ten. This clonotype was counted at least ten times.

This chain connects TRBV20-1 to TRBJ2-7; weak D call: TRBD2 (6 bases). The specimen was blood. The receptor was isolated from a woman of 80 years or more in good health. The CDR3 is CSALPGTGGHEQYF. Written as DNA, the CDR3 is TGCAGTGCTTTGCCAGGGACTGGGGGTCACGAGCAGTACTTC.